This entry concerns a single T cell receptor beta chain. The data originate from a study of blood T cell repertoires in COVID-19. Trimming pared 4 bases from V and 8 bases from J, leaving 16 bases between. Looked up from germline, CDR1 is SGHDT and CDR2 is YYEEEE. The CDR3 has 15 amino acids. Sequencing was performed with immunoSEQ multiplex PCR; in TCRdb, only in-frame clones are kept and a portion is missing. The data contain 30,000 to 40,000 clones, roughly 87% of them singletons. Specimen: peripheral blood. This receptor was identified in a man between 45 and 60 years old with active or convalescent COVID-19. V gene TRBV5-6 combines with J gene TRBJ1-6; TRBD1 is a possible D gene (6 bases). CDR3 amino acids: CASSPWTAPYSPLHF. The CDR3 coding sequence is TGTGCCAGCAGCCCCTGGACAGCCCCTTATTCACCCCTCCACTTT. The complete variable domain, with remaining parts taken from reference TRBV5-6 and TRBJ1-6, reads DAGVTQSPTHLIKTRGQQVTLRCSPKSGHDTVSWYQQALGQGPQFIFQYYEEEERQRGNFPDRFSGHQFPNYSSELNVNALLLGDSALYLCASSPWTAPYSPLHFGNGTRLTVT.